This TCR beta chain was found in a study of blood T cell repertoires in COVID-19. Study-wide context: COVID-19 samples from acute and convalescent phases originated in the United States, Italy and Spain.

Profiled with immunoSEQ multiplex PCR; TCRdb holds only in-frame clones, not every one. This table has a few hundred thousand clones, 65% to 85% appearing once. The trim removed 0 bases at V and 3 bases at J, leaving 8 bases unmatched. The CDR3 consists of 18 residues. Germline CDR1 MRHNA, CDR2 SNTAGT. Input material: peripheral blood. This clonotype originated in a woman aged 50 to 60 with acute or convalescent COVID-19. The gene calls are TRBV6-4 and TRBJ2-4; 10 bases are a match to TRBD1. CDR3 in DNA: TGTGCCAGCAGTGACTCAGGGGACAGGGGTGTGGGCAAAAACATTCAGTACTTC. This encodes CASSDSGDRGVGKNIQYF.